This T cell receptor (beta chain) stems from a study of response to subunit inactivated influenza vaccine. Study-level results: The authors suggested that few new T cells are recruited per seasonal influenza vaccination.

This clonotype has more than one count but fewer than ten. The antigen remains unidentified. An end of the junction differs from the germline gene, which may be a read error. MiXCR, run by TCRdb on the RT-PCR reads, gives a single entry per CDR3 protein. The sample holds 540,000 or so distinct CDR3 sequences, over 10% seen once. The CDR3 is 14 amino acids. Germline CDR1 is SGHRS and CDR2 is YFSETQ. Sequences were derived from PBMCs from blood, sampled roughly 6 weeks after vaccination. V usage is TRBV5-1 and J usage is TRBJ2-7; the D is unclear. This TCR came from a man aged 45 to 65 who received an inactivated influenza vaccine. DNA of the CDR3: TGCGCCAGCAGCCAACACCTACTCTCCAACGAGCAGTACTTC. This codes for CASSQHLLSNEQYF.